The T cell receptor beta chain described here comes from a study of blood T cells in healthy people across ages. The CDR3 is 17 amino acids. Germline CDR1 reads SGHTA; CDR2 reads FQGNSA. Sample-barcoded 5' priming and a J-beta primer mix drove a second PCR of about 7 to 12 cycles. Every molecule of cDNA carried a tag from a template-switch adaptor with 12 random nucleotides. TCRdb recomputed calls from the 5' RACE reads with MiXCR, one row per CDR3 protein. The sample holds 1.5 million to 2 million distinct CDR3 sequences; roughly 32% are singletons and the top ten take 10% to 12%. As to this clonotype: A junction end diverges from the germline sequence, so it may reflect a read error.

Every sample had a minimum of 6 million PBMCs isolated. Total RNA was extracted at no less than 6 micrograms per sample. The receptor's source is a woman aged 30 to 39 in good health. The V call is TRBV7-2, the J call TRBJ2-2; 12 bases match TRBD1. Sequenced sample: blood. The CDR3 region is CASSFRDRGQGTGERFF. In DNA, the CDR3 is TGTGCCAGCAGCTTCCGGGACAGGGGGCAGGGCACCGGGGAGCGGTTTTTT.